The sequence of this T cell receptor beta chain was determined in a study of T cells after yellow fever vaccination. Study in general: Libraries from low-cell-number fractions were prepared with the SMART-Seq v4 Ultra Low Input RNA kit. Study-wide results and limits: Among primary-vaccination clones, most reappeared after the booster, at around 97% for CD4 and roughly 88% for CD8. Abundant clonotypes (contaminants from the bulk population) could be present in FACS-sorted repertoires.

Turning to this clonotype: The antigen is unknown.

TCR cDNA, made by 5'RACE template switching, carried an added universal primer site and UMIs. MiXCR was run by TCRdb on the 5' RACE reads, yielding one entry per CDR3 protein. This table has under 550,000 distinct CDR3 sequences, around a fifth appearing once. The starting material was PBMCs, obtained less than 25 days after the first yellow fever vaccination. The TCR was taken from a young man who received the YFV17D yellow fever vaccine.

CDR3 nucleotides: TGTGCCACCAGTGTAACCGGGACAGCCCAAGAGACCCAGTACTTC. This translates into CATSVTGTAQETQYF. The rearrangement links TRBV24-1 to TRBJ2-5; 7 bases line up with TRBD1. Per the germline V gene, CDR1 is KGHDR and CDR2 is SFDVKD. Germline trimming cut 5 bases from V and 1 base from J; bases unmatched to any gene: 6. The CDR3 contains 15 residues.